The 18 T cell receptor beta chains below come from one sample, sequenced in a study of cytomegalovirus exposure and HLA in healthy donors. It was with 60 Vbeta and 13 Jbeta primers that the PCR ran. The table came from immunoSEQ multiplex PCR; TCRdb's copy has only in-frame clones and leaves some out. The data show under 90,000 clones, around 75% seen once. Sequenced sample: PBMCs. The receptors here all came from a middle-aged man in good health and CMV-seronegative.

This chain joins TRBV30 and TRBJ2-1; 7 bases are a match to TRBD2. Germline trimming cut 0 bases from V and 4 bases from J; bases unmatched to any gene: 6. The germline CDR1 and CDR2 sequences are GTSNPN and SVGIG (reference sequence). This CDR3 comprises 15 residues. DNA of the CDR3: TGTGCCTGGAGTGTACTTGCGGGAGAGTACAATGAGCAGTTCTTC. Protein sequence: CAWSVLAGEYNEQFF.

This clone has a handful of counts. The chain couples TRBV19 to TRBJ2-3; a possible D gene is TRBD1 (6 bases). V was pared by 6 bases and J by 6 bases, with 10 bases between. Germline V lookup: CDR1 LNHDA, CDR2 SQIVND (reference sequence). The length of the CDR3 is 12 residues. The CDR3 coding sequence is TGTGCCAGTAGGCCCAGGGGCGATACGCAGTATTTT. Its translation is CASRPRGDTQYF.

This clone came up once. The chain has TRBV6-5 and TRBJ1-2; the D is unclear. Trimming shortened V by 0 bases and J by 2 bases, and 13 bases separated the two germline ends. Germline CDR1 and CDR2: MNHEY and SVGAGI. There are 16 residues in the CDR3. The chain's CDR3 is CASSYSFRSLNYGYTF. DNA for the CDR3: TGTGCCAGCAGTTACTCTTTTCGTAGCCTCAACTATGGCTACACCTTC.

V is TRBV19 and J is TRBJ2-1; no clear D gene. Germline lookup yields CDR1 LNHDA and CDR2 SQIVND (reference sequence). Trimming removed 6 bases from V and 8 bases from J, with 8 bases in between. The CDR3 has 11 residues. Here the CDR3 reads CASRLAHEQFF. In DNA form, the CDR3 reads TGTGCCAGTAGGTTAGCCCATGAGCAGTTCTTC.

In its sample, this clone was seen a few times. This chain uses TRBV29-1 with TRBJ1-4, with 9 bases matching TRBD1. CDR1 SQVTM and CDR2 ANQGSEA come from the germline V gene. The V segment lost 7 bases and the J segment 8 bases; nucleotides outside the gene matches: 2. This CDR3 contains 11 residues. CDR3 sequence reads: CSGTGEEKLFF. The CDR3 coding sequence is TGCAGCGGGACAGGGGAGGAAAAACTGTTTTTT.

This rearrangement joins TRBV6-4 to TRBJ1-1, with 7 nucleotides matching TRBD1. The CDR3 sequence is 12 residues long. Germline-derived CDR1 and CDR2 are MRHNA and SNTAGT. V was pared by 7 bases and J by 1 base, with 0 bases of the junction left unmatched. As DNA, the CDR3 is TGTGCCAGCAAGGGGGCGAACACTGAAGCTTTCTTT. Its protein is CASKGANTEAFF.

This clone was observed once. The chain combines TRBV9 with TRBJ2-2, with unresolved D. V was pared by 2 bases and J by 6 bases, with 8 bases between. There are 13 residues in the CDR3. The germline V gene has CDR1 SGDLS and CDR2 YYNGEE. This CDR3 reads CASSVRVSGELFF. CDR3 coding DNA: TGTGCCAGCAGCGTCCGAGTCTCCGGGGAGCTGTTTTTT.

The gene calls are TRBV11-3 and TRBJ1-2; unclear D gene. Trimming removed 1 base from V and 3 bases from J, with 9 bases in between. The CDR3 covers 14 residues. The germline V gene has CDR1 SGHNT and CDR2 YENEEA. CDR3 bases: TGTGCCAGCAGCTTAGGAGCGTACCACTATGGCTACACCTTC. It encodes CASSLGAYHYGYTF. The variable domain in full, with the rest retrieved from reference TRBV11-3 and TRBJ1-2, is EAGVVQSPRYKIIEKKQPVAFWCNPISGHNTLYWYLQNLGQGPELLIRYENEEAVDDSQLPKDRFSAERLKGVDSTLKIQPAELGDSAVYLCASSLGAYHYGYTFGSGTRLTVV.

The chain links TRBV19 to TRBJ1-1; the D gene is possibly TRBD1 (6 bases). The CDR3 consists of 15 residues. Between the trimmed V and J ends, which lost 5 bases and 5 bases, there was a span of 18 bases. Germline assignment: CDR1 LNHDA and CDR2 SQIVND (reference sequence). The chain's CDR3 is CASSLQGTPGTEAFF. The CDR3 DNA follows: TGTGCCAGTAGTCTCCAAGGGACACCGGGGACTGAAGCTTTCTTT.

CDR3 coding DNA: TGTGCCAGCAGTTACCGGGGTGTCTCCTACAATGAGCAGTTCTTC. This gives the protein CASSYRGVSYNEQFF. The gene calls are TRBV28 and TRBJ2-1; D is perhaps TRBD2 (5 bases). V lost 4 bases and J lost 0, with 10 bases in between. Germline lookup yields CDR1 MDHEN and CDR2 SYDVKM. The CDR3 extends over 15 amino acids.

V gene TRBV6-4 combines with J gene TRBJ2-3, with 10 bases fitting TRBD2. With V trimmed by 2 bases and J by 2 bases, 4 bases remained unmatched. CDR1 and CDR2 (germline): MRHNA, SNTAGT. This CDR3 region has 16 residues. The CDR3 nucleotides read TGTGCCAGCAGTGACAAAGCGGGGGGGCACACAGATACGCAGTATTTT. This encodes CASSDKAGGHTDTQYF.

This chain connects TRBV2 to TRBJ1-1; TRBD1 might be the D (6 bases). The germline CDR1 and CDR2 sequences are SNHLY and FYNNEI. The CDR3 loop spans 14 amino acids. The V and J ends lost 0 bases and 4 bases respectively, with 9 bases between them. The CDR3 loop is CASSEAGGPTEAFF. The DNA of the CDR3 is TGTGCCAGCAGTGAAGCCGGGGGGCCCACTGAAGCTTTCTTT.

This clone was counted between two and nine times. V usage is TRBV2 and J usage is TRBJ2-1, with TRBD1 matching over 9 bases. There are 15 residues in the CDR3. Germline CDR1 reads SNHLY; CDR2 reads FYNNEI. The V segment lost 5 bases and the J segment 7 bases; nucleotides outside the gene matches: 9. The DNA of the CDR3 is TGTGCCAGCAGTCCCCTTGACAGGGGGAGGAATGAGCAGTTCTTC. It is translated as CASSPLDRGRNEQFF.

The chain has TRBV7-3 and TRBJ1-4; tentative D call: TRBD1 (5 bases). Germline loops: CDR1 SGHTA, CDR2 FQGTGA. V was cut by 1 base and J by 2 bases, with 8 bases left in between. This CDR3 has 15 residues. CDR3 in amino acids: CASSLNAGTNEKLFF. The DNA for the CDR3 is TGTGCCAGCAGCTTAAATGCAGGGACTAATGAAAAACTGTTTTTT.

The chain links TRBV18 to TRBJ1-5; 7 bases line up with TRBD1. The germline CDR1 and CDR2 sequences are KGHSH and LQKENI. CDR3 length: 13 amino acids. V lost 9 bases, J lost 1 base, and 3 bases stayed unmatched. CDR3 amino acids: CASRGQSNQPQHF. The CDR3 nucleotides are TGTGCCAGTCGGGGACAGAGCAATCAGCCCCAGCATTTT.

V is TRBV9 and J is TRBJ2-3; TRBD2 aligns across 12 bases. V was pared by 3 bases and J by 6 bases, with 2 bases of the junction left unmatched. The germline V gene encodes CDR1 SGDLS and CDR2 YYNGEE. CDR3 length: 14 residues. The DNA for the CDR3 is TGTGCCAGCAGCGGGACTAGCGGGGCGGATACGCAGTATTTT. This encodes CASSGTSGADTQYF.

A few counts support this clone. This chain uses TRBV29-1 with TRBJ1-4, with D perhaps TRBD1 (5 bases). The CDR3 consists of 10 residues. The V gene's germline CDR1 is SQVTM and CDR2 ANQGSEA. V was trimmed by 7 bases and J by 8 bases, leaving 8 bases between them. CDR3 nucleotides: TGCAGCGGTGGGGGGGAAAAACTGTTTTTT. It codes for CSGGGEKLFF.

The genes are TRBV4-1 and TRBJ1-1; 8 bases line up with TRBD1. Germline lookup yields CDR1 MGHRA and CDR2 YSYEKL. The CDR3 sequence is 22 residues long. Trimming cost V 4 bases and J 6 bases; bases outside gene matches: 31. The CDR3 is CASSRRRGVPIPGQDSWAEAFF. CDR3 sequence (DNA): TGCGCCAGCAGCCGGCGCCGAGGGGTTCCTATTCCGGGACAGGATTCTTGGGCTGAAGCTTTCTTT.